This paragraph reports one TCR beta chain. No cognate antigen has been identified for it. One base away there is no much larger clone; base qualities are not given. V loses 4 bases, J loses 6 bases, and the germline ends lie 18 bases apart. CDR1 is given as SGHVS and CDR2 as FQNEAQ, both from the germline V gene. The CDR3 starts with the cysteine, ends with the phenylalanine, and has 16 residues. Of all the DNA, just the CDR3 is kept, 48 bases in frame from base 1. These data are taken from a study of blood T cell repertoires in COVID-19 (dated by TCRdb to 2020 to 2021). Some background on the complete study: The collaborator samples originated in the United States, Italy and Spain and spanned the acute and convalescent phases of COVID-19. Where HLA class I and class II types were available, the types were taken from metadata supplied by the sample provider, not from assay-based typing. Sample metadata almost always included a de-identified subject ID, COVID-19 status, age in years and sex. Deeply sampled blood TCRbeta repertoires from subjects exposed to, actively infected with, or recovered from COVID-19 were included in the dataset. The samples were drawn from two sources: the first 160 participants of the ongoing ImmuneRACE study, and 1,000 to 1,500 subjects contributed by 6 global collaborators. A freely available public database, intended as a resource for researchers studying the immune response to SARS-CoV-2, is where the repertoires were released. The prospective study material was composed of cDNA or gDNA derived from T cells, B-cell-depleted T cells, or PBMCs.

Whole blood was collected in K2EDTA tubes by collaborating institutions according to the institutions' own protocols. For TCRbeta analysis, collaborator samples were shipped as frozen whole blood, as isolated PBMCs, or as DNA extracted from either sample type. Beyond this particular receptor, the publication reports: How much clinical and demographic metadata was included differed by source and by participant, and the metadata was provided uncurated.

The immunoSEQ Assay, a bias-controlled multiplex PCR, was used to amplify TCRbeta CDR3 regions from genomic DNA. In the source study's methods: Nucleated cell counts per sample were estimated from amplification of reference gene primers within the assay. To quantify the absolute abundance of each unique TCRbeta CDR3 rearrangement, sequence reads were collapsed and filtered. For each sample, productive Simpson clonality was calculated as the square root of Simpson's diversity index across productive rearrangements. TCRdb provides this immuneACCESS table in a form limited to in-frame rearrangements. Some clones are lacking; in checked studies, under half of them reflect an unresolved V gene, and why the rest are absent is not known. For V, J and clone size, that table is used; D and trimming come from the DNA. Recorded for this sample are 90,000 to 120,000 clones; 60% to 85% of them occurred a single time. The top ten constitute over 4% of the sample.

This receptor was identified in a man aged 65 to 79 with acute or convalescent COVID-19. Sequences were obtained from peripheral blood. This receptor chain uses TRBV7-8 and TRBJ1-4; the D gene is possibly TRBD1, with 6 bases matching. The bases are TGTGCCAGCAGCTCCGACCACAGGGTAGAGGATGAAAAACTGTTTTTT. Its product reads: CASSSDHRVEDEKLFF.